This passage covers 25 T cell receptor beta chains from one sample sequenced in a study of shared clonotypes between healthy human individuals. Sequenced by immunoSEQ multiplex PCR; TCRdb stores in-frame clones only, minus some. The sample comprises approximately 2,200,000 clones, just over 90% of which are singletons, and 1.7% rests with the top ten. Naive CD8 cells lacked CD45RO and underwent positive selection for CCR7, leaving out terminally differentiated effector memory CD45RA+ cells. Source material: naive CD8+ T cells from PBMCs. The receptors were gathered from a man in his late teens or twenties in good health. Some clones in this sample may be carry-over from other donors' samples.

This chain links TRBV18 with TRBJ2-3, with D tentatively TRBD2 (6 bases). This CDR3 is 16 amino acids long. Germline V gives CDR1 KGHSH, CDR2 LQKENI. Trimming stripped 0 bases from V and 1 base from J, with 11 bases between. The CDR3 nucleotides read TGTGCCAGCTCACCACCGTTCGGGAGTGGCACAGATACGCAGTATTTT. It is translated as CASSPPFGSGTDTQYF.

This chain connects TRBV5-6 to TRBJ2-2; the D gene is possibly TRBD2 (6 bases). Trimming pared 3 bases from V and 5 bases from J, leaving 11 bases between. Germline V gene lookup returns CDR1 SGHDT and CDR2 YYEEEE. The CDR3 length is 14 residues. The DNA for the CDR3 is TGTGCCAGCAGCTCCCGGGACTTTACCGGGGAGCTGTTTTTT. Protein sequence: CASSSRDFTGELFF.

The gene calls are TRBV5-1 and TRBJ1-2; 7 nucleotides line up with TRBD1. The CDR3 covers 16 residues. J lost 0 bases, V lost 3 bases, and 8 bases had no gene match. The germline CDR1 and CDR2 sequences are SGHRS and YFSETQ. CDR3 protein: CASSSQVTGTNYGYTF. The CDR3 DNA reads TGCGCCAGCAGCTCCCAGGTGACAGGGACTAACTATGGCTACACCTTC.

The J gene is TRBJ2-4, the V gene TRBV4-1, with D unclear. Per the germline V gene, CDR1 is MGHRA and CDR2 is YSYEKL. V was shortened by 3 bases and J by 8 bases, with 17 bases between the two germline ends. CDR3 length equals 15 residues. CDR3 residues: CASSQRGPETDIQYF. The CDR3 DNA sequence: TGCGCCAGCAGCCAGAGAGGACCGGAAACAGACATTCAGTACTTC.

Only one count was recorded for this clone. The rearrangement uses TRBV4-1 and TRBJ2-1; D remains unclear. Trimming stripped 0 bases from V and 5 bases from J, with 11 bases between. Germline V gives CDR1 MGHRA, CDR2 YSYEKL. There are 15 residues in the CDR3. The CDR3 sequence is CASSQDSVSNNEQFF. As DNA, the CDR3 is TGCGCCAGCAGCCAAGATTCGGTATCGAACAATGAGCAGTTCTTC.

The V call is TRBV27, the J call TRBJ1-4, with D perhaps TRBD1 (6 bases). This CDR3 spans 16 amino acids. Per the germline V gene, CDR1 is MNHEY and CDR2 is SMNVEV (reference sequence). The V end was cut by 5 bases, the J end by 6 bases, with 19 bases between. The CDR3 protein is CASSTKQTGPDEKLFF. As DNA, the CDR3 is TGTGCCAGCAGTACAAAACAGACAGGCCCGGATGAAAAACTGTTTTTT.

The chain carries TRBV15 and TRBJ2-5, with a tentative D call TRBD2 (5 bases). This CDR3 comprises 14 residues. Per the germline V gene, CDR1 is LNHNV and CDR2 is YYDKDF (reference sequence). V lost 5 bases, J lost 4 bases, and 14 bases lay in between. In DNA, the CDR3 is TGTGCCACCAGCGACGGGGTTACAGTAGAGACCCAGTACTTC. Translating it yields CATSDGVTVETQYF.

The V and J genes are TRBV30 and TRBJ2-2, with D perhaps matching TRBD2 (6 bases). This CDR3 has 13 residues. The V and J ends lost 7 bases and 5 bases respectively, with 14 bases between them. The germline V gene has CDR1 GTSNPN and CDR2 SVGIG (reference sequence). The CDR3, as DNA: TGTGCCTCCTCGGGTGCGGGGACCGGGGAGCTGTTTTTT. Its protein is CASSGAGTGELFF. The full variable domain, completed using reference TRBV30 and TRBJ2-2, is SQTIHQWPATLVQPVGSPLSLECTVEGTSNPNLYWYRQAAGRGLQLLFYSVGIGQISSEVPQNLSASRPQDRQFILSSKKLLLSDSGFYLCASSGAGTGELFFGEGSRLTVL.

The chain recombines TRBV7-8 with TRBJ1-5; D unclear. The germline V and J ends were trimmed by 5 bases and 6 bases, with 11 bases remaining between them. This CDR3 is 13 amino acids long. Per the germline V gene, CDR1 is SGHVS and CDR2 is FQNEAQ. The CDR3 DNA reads TGTGCCAGCAGCCCACTAGAAGCTCAGCCCCAGCATTTT. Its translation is CASSPLEAQPQHF. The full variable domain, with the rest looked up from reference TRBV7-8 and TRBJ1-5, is GAGVSQSPRYKVAKRGQDVALRCDPISGHVSLFWYQQALGQGPEFLTYFQNEAQLDKSGLPSDRFFAERPEGSVSTLKIQRTQQEDSAVYLCASSPLEAQPQHFGDGTRLSIL.

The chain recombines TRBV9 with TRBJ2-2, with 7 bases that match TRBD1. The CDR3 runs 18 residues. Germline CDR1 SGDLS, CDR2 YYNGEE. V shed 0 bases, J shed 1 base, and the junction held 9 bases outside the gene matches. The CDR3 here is CASSVAPGTVRNTGELFF. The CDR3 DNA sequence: TGTGCCAGCAGCGTAGCACCGGGGACAGTGAGGAACACCGGGGAGCTGTTTTTT.

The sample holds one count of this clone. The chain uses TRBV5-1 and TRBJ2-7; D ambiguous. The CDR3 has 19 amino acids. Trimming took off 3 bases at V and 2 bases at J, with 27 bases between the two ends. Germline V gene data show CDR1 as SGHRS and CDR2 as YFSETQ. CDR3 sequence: CASSSRGEKTDTLPYEQYF. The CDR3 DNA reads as TGCGCCAGCAGCTCAAGAGGTGAAAAAACCGACACCTTACCCTACGAGCAGTACTTC.

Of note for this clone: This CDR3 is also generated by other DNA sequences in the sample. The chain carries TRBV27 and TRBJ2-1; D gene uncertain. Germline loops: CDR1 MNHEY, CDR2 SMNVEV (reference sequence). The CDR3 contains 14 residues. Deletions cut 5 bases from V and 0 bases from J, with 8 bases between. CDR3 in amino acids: CASSPRSSYNEQFF. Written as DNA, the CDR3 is TGTGCCAGCAGTCCCCGCAGCTCCTACAATGAGCAGTTCTTC.

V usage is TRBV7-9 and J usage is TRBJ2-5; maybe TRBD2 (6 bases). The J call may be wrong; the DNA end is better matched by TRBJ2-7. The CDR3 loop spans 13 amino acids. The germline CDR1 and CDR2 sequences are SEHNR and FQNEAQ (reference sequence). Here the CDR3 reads CASSLIGEDEQYF. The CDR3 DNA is TGTGCCAGCAGCTTAATTGGGGAGGACGAGCAGTACTTC.

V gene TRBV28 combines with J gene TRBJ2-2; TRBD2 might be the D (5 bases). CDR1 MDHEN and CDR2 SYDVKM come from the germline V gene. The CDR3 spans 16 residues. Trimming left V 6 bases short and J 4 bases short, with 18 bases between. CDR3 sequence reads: CASREPLGRGTGELFF. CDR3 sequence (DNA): TGTGCCAGCAGAGAACCATTGGGTCGGGGCACCGGGGAGCTGTTTTTT. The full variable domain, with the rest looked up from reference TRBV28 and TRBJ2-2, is DVKVTQSSRYLVKRTGEKVFLECVQDMDHENMFWYRQDPGLGLRLIYFSYDVKMKEKGDIPEGYSVSREKKERFSLILESASTNQTSMYLCASREPLGRGTGELFFGEGSRLTVL.

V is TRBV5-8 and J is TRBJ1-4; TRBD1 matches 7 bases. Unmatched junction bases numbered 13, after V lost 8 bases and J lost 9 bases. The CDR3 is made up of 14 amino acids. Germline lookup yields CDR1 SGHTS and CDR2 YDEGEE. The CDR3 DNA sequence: TGTGCCAGTGATCAACAGGGGACAGAGAAAAAACTGTTTTTT. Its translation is CASDQQGTEKKLFF.

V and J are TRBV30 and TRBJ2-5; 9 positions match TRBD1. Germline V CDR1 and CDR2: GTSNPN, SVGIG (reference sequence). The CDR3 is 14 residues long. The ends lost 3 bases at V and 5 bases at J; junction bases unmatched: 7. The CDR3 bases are TGTGCCTGGAGCCCAACAGGGGGCCGGGAGACCCAGTACTTC. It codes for CAWSPTGGRETQYF. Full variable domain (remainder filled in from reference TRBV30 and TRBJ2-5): SQTIHQWPATLVQPVGSPLSLECTVEGTSNPNLYWYRQAAGRGLQLLFYSVGIGQISSEVPQNLSASRPQDRQFILSSKKLLLSDSGFYLCAWSPTGGRETQYFGPGTRLLVL.

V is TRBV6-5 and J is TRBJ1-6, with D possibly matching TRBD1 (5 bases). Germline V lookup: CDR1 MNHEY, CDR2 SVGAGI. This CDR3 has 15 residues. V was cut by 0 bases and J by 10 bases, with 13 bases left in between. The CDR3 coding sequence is TGTGCCAGCAGTTACTCGGGGGTTGTAGGCTCACCCCTCCACTTT. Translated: CASSYSGVVGSPLHF.

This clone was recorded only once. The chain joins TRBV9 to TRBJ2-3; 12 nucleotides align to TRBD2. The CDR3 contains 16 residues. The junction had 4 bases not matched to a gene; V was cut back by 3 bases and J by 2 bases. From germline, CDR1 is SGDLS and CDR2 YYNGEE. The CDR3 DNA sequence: TGTGCCAGCAGCGACAGACTAGCGGGAGTCACAGATACGCAGTATTTT. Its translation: CASSDRLAGVTDTQYF.

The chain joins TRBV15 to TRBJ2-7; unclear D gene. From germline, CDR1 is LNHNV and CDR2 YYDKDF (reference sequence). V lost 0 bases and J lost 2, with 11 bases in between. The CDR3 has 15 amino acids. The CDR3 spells CATSRDLSYTYEQYF. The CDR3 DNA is TGTGCCACCAGCAGAGATCTGAGTTACACCTACGAGCAGTACTTC.

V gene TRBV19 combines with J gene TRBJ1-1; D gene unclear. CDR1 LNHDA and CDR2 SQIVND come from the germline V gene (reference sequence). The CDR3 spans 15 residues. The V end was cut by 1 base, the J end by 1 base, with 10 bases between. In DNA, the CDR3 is TGTGCCAGTAGTATAGGCACACGACCGAACACTGAAGCTTTCTTT. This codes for CASSIGTRPNTEAFF.

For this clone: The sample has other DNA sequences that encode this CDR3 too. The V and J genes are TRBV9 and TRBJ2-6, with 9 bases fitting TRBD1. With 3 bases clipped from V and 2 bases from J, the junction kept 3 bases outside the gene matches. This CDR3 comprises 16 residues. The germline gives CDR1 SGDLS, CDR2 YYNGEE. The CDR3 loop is CASSGTGGAGANVLTF. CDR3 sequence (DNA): TGTGCCAGCAGCGGTACAGGGGGCGCTGGGGCCAACGTCCTGACTTTC.

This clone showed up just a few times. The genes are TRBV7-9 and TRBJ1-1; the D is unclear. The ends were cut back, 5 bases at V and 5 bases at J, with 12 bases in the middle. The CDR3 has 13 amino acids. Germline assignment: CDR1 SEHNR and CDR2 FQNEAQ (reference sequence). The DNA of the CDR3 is TGTGCCAGCAGCGCTTTGGAACTGACTGAAGCTTTCTTT. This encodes CASSALELTEAFF.

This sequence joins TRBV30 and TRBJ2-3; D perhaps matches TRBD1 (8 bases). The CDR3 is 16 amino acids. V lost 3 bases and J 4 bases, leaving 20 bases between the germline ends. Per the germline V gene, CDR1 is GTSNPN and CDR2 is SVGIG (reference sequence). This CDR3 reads CAWRAGTGLYADTQYF. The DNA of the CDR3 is TGTGCCTGGAGAGCGGGGACAGGTTTGTACGCAGATACGCAGTATTTT.

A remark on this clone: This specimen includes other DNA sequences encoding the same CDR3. This CDR3 is CASSPGTLSYEQYF. The CDR3 DNA is TGCGCCAGCAGCCCGGGGACCCTATCCTACGAGCAGTACTTC. The chain links TRBV5-1 to TRBJ2-7; the D call may be TRBD1 or TRBD2 (5 bases each). Germline CDR1 and CDR2: SGHRS and YFSETQ. This CDR3 is 14 amino acids long. V lost 4 bases and J lost 1, with 12 bases in between.

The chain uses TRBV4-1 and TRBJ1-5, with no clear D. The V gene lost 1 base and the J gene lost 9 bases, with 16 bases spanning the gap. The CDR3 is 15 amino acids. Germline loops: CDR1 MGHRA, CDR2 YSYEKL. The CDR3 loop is CASSQGAGNIWPQHF. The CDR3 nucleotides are TGCGCCAGCAGCCAAGGGGCGGGGAACATATGGCCCCAGCATTTT.